The rows below give T cell receptor beta chains drawn from one sample of a study of T cells in localized non-small cell lung cancer. The data were produced by immunoSEQ multiplex PCR, yet TCRdb's version contains in-frame clones alone and is incomplete. In the table there are about 79,000 clones, more than 70% of which are singletons. Sequencing used peripheral blood, obtained before any cancer treatment. The receptor source for this set is a woman between 40 and 69 years old with stage I squamous cell lung carcinoma. Each CDR3 is given with its conserved first and last residue. The order of the fields is CDR3 DNA, CDR3 protein, D gene, V gene, clone size, J gene. A D gene is named only where the DNA matches it firmly. Not all rows give a size; the values are once, few, many and, for expanded clones, a class.

TGCAGTGCCCTCAACTATGGCTACACCTTC	CSALNYGYTF	NA	TRBV20-1	NA	TRBJ1-2
TGTGCCAGTAGTCTGAAACAAGGACCCTACGAGCAGTACTTC	CASSLKQGPYEQYF	NA	TRBV19	NA	TRBJ2-7
TGCGCCAGCAGAAAGGGGGAAGATCAGCCCCAGCATTTT	CASRKGEDQPQHF	NA	TRBV5-1	NA	TRBJ1-5
TGTGCCAGCAGTTACAGCAGAGGACAGGCCTCCTACGAGCAGTACTTC	CASSYSRGQASYEQYF	TRBD1	TRBV6-6	NA	TRBJ2-7
TGTGCCAGCCGGGCTGCTAGAAGCTCCTACGAGCAGTACTTC	CASRAARSSYEQYF	NA	TRBV2	NA	TRBJ2-7
TGTGCCAGCAGCCAGATACACCTCACTGAAGCTTTCTTT	CASSQIHLTEAFF	NA	TRBV7-2	NA	TRBJ1-1
TGTGCCAGCAGCGCACCCGGGACTAGCGGTTCAGATACGCAGTATTTT	CASSAPGTSGSDTQYF	TRBD2	TRBV7-9	NA	TRBJ2-3
TGTGCCAGCAGAGAGGACATGAACACTGAAGCTTTCTTT	CASREDMNTEAFF	NA	TRBV7-2	few	TRBJ1-1
TGTGCCAGCAGTGGTTTTGGGGGGACGAACGGCTACACCTTC	CASSGFGGTNGYTF	NA	TRBV2	once	TRBJ1-2
TGTGCCATCAGCGAGACGGTTAACTATGGCTACACCTTC	CAISETVNYGYTF	NA	TRBV10-3	NA	TRBJ1-2
TGTGCCAGCAGCTTGTCTGGACAGGGGGATGAAAAACTGTTTTTT	CASSLSGQGDEKLFF	TRBD1	TRBV5-8	NA	TRBJ1-4
TGTGCCAGCAGTTCCGGGACAGGGGGGGGTGAAGCTTTCTTT	CASSSGTGGGEAFF	TRBD1	TRBV6-4	NA	TRBJ1-1
TGCGCCAGCAGCCACCGGGACACCCAAGAGACCCAGTACTTC	CASSHRDTQETQYF	NA	TRBV5-1	NA	TRBJ2-5
TGTGCCAGCAGCTGGTCGGACGACCAAGAGACCCAGTACTTC	CASSWSDDQETQYF	NA	TRBV5-6	NA	TRBJ2-5
TGTGCCAGCAGTTTGACCCCTGATTCTAGCACAGATACGCAGTATTTT	CASSLTPDSSTDTQYF	NA	TRBV27	NA	TRBJ2-3
TGTGCCAGCTCAACGAGGACAGGGGGCGAAAAACTGTTTTTT	CASSTRTGGEKLFF	TRBD1	TRBV18	NA	TRBJ1-4
TGCGCCAGCAGTGAGTCGGGGGTTAACTATGGCTACACCTTC	CASSESGVNYGYTF	NA	TRBV10-1	NA	TRBJ1-2
TGTGCCAGCAGCCAAGACGGAGGGGACGTCGGGCAGCCCCAGCATTTT	CASSQDGGDVGQPQHF	NA	TRBV4-2	NA	TRBJ1-5
TGTGCCAGCAGCGCGGATGGGGGTCAGCCCCAGCATTTT	CASSADGGQPQHF	NA	TRBV6-6	few	TRBJ1-5
TGTGCCAGCAGCCCCGGACTAGCGGGGATCACCGGGGAGCTGTTTTTT	CASSPGLAGITGELFF	TRBD2	TRBV7-9	NA	TRBJ2-2
TGTGCCACTCGGGACAGCCCTAATGAAAAACTGTTTTTT	CATRDSPNEKLFF	TRBD1	TRBV10-3	once	TRBJ1-4
TGTGCCAGCAGCCCGAGGGGGCAGGCTCAGCCCCAGCATTTT	CASSPRGQAQPQHF	TRBD1	TRBV7-9	NA	TRBJ1-5